The rows below give T cell receptor beta chains drawn from one sample of a study of blood T cell repertoires in COVID-19. Clones were read by immunoSEQ multiplex PCR, and TCRdb kept only the in-frame ones, dropping some. The sample lists tens of thousands of clones, over 75% occurring once. The sequencing input was peripheral blood. These receptors came from a human donor in a cohort sampled during active COVID-19. CDR3s include the opening cysteine and the closing phenylalanine or tryptophan. A D gene is named only where the DNA matches it firmly. A row's size may be missing; if present it is once, few, many or a size class.

j_call: TRBJ1-1; v_call: TRBV7-3; d_call: TRBD1; clone_size: once; cdr3_aa: CASSPLGTGGMGAFF; cdr3_nt: TGTGCCAGCAGCCCGCTAGGGACAGGGGGTATGGGGGCTTTCTTT
j_call: TRBJ2-7; v_call: TRBV4-1; d_call: TRBD1; clone_size: once; cdr3_aa: CASSQFRQPGDRGFSEQYF; cdr3_nt: TGCGCCAGCAGCCAATTTCGTCAGCCTGGAGACAGGGGTTTTTCCGAGCAGTACTTC
j_call: TRBJ2-3; v_call: TRBV24-1; d_call: TRBD2; clone_size: .; cdr3_aa: CATSDRQAGVRTDTQYF; cdr3_nt: TGTGCCACCAGTGACCGACAAGCGGGGGTGCGCACAGATACGCAGTATTTT
j_call: TRBJ2-5; v_call: TRBV7-2; d_call: TRBD2; clone_size: .; cdr3_aa: CASRRLAGVQETQYF; cdr3_nt: TGTGCCAGCAGACGACTAGCGGGGGTTCAAGAGACCCAGTACTTC
j_call: TRBJ1-1; v_call: TRBV18; d_call: .; clone_size: .; cdr3_aa: CASSPKTENTEAFF; cdr3_nt: TGTGCCAGCTCACCCAAGACAGAGAACACTGAAGCTTTCTTT
j_call: TRBJ2-2; v_call: TRBV11-3; d_call: TRBD1; clone_size: .; cdr3_aa: CASSLDPWTGGTGELFF; cdr3_nt: TGTGCCAGCAGCTTAGATCCTTGGACAGGGGGCACCGGGGAGCTGTTTTTT
j_call: TRBJ2-6; v_call: TRBV7-3; d_call: .; clone_size: .; cdr3_aa: CASSPTFTSGANVLTF; cdr3_nt: TGTGCCAGCAGCCCAACTTTTACCTCTGGGGCCAACGTCCTGACTTTC
j_call: TRBJ1-3; v_call: TRBV27; d_call: .; clone_size: .; cdr3_aa: CASSSQGGNTIYF; cdr3_nt: TGTGCCAGCAGTAGTCAGGGTGGAAACACCATATATTTT
j_call: TRBJ1-5; v_call: TRBV6-5; d_call: .; clone_size: .; cdr3_aa: CASSLGQYNQPQHF; cdr3_nt: TGTGCCAGCAGTCTTGGACAGTACAATCAGCCCCAGCATTTT
j_call: TRBJ2-1; v_call: TRBV6-6; d_call: .; clone_size: .; cdr3_aa: CASSRPGEGEQFF; cdr3_nt: TGTGCCAGCAGTCGACCGGGCGAGGGTGAGCAGTTCTTC
j_call: TRBJ1-2; v_call: TRBV28; d_call: TRBD1; clone_size: .; cdr3_aa: CASTPGQGGFNYGYTF; cdr3_nt: TGTGCCAGCACACCGGGACAGGGGGGCTTTAACTATGGCTACACCTTC